This TCR beta chain derives from a study of blood T cell repertoires in COVID-19. Study background: COVID-19 samples, acute and convalescent, were from the United States, Italy and Spain. T cells, B-cell-depleted T cells, or PBMCs provided the cDNA or gDNA that served as material.

This CDR3 has 15 amino acids. From germline, CDR1 is MRHNA and CDR2 SNTAGT. V was clipped by 4 bases and J by 1 base; unmatched bases: 1. Original analysis: From reference gene primer amplification, estimates of nucleated cell counts were derived. Assay: immunoSEQ multiplex PCR; the TCRdb copy retains only in-frame clones and omits some. The V and J calls and the clone size are those of that table, but D and trimming were determined from the DNA. Here the sample spans 20,000 to 30,000 clones, 85% to 95% being singletons. The sample consisted of peripheral blood. The chain recombines TRBV6-4 with TRBJ2-1; 10 positions match TRBD2. The sequence derives from a woman in her 50s with active COVID-19. The CDR3 DNA reads TGTGCCAGCAGTGTAGCGGGAGGATCCTACAATGAGCAGTTCTTC. It is translated as CASSVAGGSYNEQFF.